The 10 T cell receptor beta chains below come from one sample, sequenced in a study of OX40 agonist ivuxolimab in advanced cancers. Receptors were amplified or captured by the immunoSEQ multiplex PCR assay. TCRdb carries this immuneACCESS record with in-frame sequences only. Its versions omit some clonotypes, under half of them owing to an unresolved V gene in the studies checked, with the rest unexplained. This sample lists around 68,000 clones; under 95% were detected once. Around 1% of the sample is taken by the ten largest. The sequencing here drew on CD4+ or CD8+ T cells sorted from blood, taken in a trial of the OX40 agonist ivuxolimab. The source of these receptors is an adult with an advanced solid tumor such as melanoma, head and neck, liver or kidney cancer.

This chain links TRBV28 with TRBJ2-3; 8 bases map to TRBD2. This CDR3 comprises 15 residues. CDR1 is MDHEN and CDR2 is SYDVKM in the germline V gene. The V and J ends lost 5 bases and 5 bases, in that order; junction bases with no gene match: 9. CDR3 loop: CASSIPGLGKDTQYF. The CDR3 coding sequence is TGTGCCAGCAGTATTCCGGGACTAGGAAAAGATACGCAGTATTTT.

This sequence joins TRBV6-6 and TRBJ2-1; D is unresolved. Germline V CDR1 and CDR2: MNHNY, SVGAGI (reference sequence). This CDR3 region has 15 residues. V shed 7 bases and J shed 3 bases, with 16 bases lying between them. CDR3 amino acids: CASMGLSGNYNEQFF. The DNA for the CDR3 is TGTGCCAGCATGGGTCTCTCCGGAAACTACAATGAGCAGTTCTTC.

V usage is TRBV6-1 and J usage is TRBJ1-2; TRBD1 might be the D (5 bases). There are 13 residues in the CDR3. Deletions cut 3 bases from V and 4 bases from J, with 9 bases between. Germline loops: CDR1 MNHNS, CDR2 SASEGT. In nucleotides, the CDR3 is TGTGCCAGCAGTGAGGGACGGCCCTATGGCTACACCTTC. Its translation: CASSEGRPYGYTF.

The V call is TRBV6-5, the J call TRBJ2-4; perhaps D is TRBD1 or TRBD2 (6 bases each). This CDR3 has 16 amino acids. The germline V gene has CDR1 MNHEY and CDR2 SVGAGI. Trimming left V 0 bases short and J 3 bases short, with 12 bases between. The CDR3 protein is CASSYSRGDFKNIQYF. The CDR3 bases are TGTGCCAGCAGTTACTCGAGGGGGGACTTCAAAAACATTCAGTACTTC.

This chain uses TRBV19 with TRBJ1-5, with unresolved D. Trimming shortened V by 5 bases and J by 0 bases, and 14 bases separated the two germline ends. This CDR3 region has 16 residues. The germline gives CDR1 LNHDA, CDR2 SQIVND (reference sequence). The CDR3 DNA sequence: TGTGCCAGTAGTCCGAAGACCCCTTTTAGCAATCAGCCCCAGCATTTT. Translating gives CASSPKTPFSNQPQHF.

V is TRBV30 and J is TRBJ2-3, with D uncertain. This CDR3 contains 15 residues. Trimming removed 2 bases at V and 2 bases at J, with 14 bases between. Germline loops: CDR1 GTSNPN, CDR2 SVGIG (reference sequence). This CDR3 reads CAWSILTPYTDTQYF. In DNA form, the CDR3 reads TGTGCCTGGAGTATTCTAACTCCCTACACAGATACGCAGTATTTT. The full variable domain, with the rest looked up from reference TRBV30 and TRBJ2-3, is SQTIHQWPATLVQPVGSPLSLECTVEGTSNPNLYWYRQAAGRGLQLLFYSVGIGQISSEVPQNLSASRPQDRQFILSSKKLLLSDSGFYLCAWSILTPYTDTQYFGPGTRLTVL.

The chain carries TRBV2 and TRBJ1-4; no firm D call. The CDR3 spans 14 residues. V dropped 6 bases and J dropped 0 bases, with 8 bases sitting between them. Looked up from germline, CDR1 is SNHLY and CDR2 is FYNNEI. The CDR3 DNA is TGTGCCAGCAGGTTACAGACAACTAATGAAAAACTGTTTTTT. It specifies CASRLQTTNEKLFF.

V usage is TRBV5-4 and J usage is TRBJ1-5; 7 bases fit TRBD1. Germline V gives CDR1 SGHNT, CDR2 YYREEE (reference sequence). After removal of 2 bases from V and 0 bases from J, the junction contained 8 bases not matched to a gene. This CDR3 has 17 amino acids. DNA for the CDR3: TGTGCCAGCAGCTTAGGAGGAGGGGGCAATAGCAATCAGCCCCAGCATTTT. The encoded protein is CASSLGGGGNSNQPQHF.

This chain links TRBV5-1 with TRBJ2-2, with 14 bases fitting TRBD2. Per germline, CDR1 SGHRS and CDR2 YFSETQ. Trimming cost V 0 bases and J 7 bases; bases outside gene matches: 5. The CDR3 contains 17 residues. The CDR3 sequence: CASSLEGLAGDGGELFF. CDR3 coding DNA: TGCGCCAGCAGCTTGGAGGGACTAGCGGGAGACGGCGGGGAGCTGTTTTTT.

The CDR3 reads CASSTGLAFDEQYF. Written as DNA, the CDR3 is TGTGCCAGCAGTACAGGACTAGCGTTTGACGAGCAGTACTTC. V is TRBV6-5 and J is TRBJ2-7; TRBD2 matches 9 bases. V lost 5 bases, J lost 5 bases, and 7 bases stayed unmatched. The germline V gene has CDR1 MNHEY and CDR2 SVGAGI. The length of the CDR3 is 14 residues.